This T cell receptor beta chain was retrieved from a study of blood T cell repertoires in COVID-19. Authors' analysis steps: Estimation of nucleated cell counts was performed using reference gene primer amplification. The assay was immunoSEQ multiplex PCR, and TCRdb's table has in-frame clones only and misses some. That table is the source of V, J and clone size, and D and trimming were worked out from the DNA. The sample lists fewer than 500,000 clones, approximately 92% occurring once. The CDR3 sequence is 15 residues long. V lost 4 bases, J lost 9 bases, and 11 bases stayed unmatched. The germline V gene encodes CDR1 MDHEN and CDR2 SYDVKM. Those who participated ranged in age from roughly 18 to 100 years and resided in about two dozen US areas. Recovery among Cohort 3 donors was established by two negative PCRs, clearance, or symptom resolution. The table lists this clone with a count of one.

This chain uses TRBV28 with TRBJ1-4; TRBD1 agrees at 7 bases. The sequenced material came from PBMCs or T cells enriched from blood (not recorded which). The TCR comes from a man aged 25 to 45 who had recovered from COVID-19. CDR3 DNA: TGTGCCAGCAGTTCCGGGACAGTGGGAGGTAAAAAACTGTTTTTT. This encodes CASSSGTVGGKKLFF.